The sequence of this TCR beta chain was determined in a study of T cells in Graves' hyperthyroidism and ophthalmopathy. Study results and limitations: Appearing also in blood were most of the thyroid clonotypes expanded above 0.001.

The source material, RNA transcripts, was used to amplify TCR beta CDR3 regions. When the TCR CDR3 underwent first-round RT-PCR, the HTBI primer set was used. TCRdb redid the calling of the multiplex PCR reads with MiXCR, one entry per CDR3 protein. The data show 640,000 or so distinct CDR3 sequences, approximately 15% seen once. At least 3 on the Clinical Activity Score was recorded for ophthalmopathy patients, who also had NOSPECS grade at least 4 and duration under 3 months. Regarding this clonotype: The antigen is undetermined.

Germline CDR1 is LNHDA and CDR2 is SQIVND (reference sequence). Losses at the gene ends were 5 bases for V and 3 bases for J; bases not matched to a gene: 4. The CDR3 extends over 15 amino acids. Source material: blood. The chain joins TRBV19 to TRBJ2-3; TRBD2 matches at 11 bases. This receptor was taken from a woman aged 18-29 years with Graves' ophthalmopathy. CDR3 nucleotides: TGTGCCAGTAGTCCGGGACTAGCGGTAACAGATACGCAGTATTTT. Its protein product is CASSPGLAVTDTQYF.